This entry lists 29 T cell receptor beta chains sequenced from one sample in a study of Ad26.COV2.S vaccination and SARS-CoV-2 variants. Only in-frame clones appear in the TCRdb table, and some are missing; sequencing was by immunoSEQ multiplex PCR. The sample has 350,000 to 450,000 clones; around 92% are singletons. Sequenced material: peripheral blood, taken after recovery from COVID-19. The receptors shown here come from a human donor who had recovered from COVID-19.

This rearrangement joins TRBV9 to TRBJ1-2; D is ambiguous. Germline V gene sequence: CDR1 SGDLS, CDR2 YYNGEE. Between the trimmed V and J ends, which lost 0 bases and 3 bases, there was a span of 12 bases. The CDR3 has 15 amino acids. CDR3 sequence reads: CASSVDPTLDYGYTF. The CDR3 DNA reads TGTGCCAGCAGCGTAGACCCGACGTTAGACTATGGCTACACCTTC.

The chain is built from TRBV5-6 and TRBJ2-5; 8 bases fit TRBD1. Germline V gene lookup returns CDR1 SGHDT and CDR2 YYEEEE. The CDR3 consists of 14 residues. J lost 5 bases, V lost 0 bases, and 3 bases had no gene match. The CDR3 here is CASSLVNRGETQYF. In DNA form, the CDR3 reads TGTGCCAGCAGCTTGGTCAACAGGGGGGAGACCCAGTACTTC.

The chain is built from TRBV21-1 and TRBJ1-5; TRBD1 is taken as the D call from the table, unchecked against the DNA. TRBV21-1 is termed a pseudogene. The CDR3 runs to 16 residues. The CDR3 loop reads CASNRRTGALNQPQHF. Here the CDR3 DNA reads TGTGCCAGCAATCGCAGGACAGGAGCTCTCAATCAGCCCCAGCATTTT.

CDR3 DNA sequence: TGTGCCAGCAGGGAGAGGGACGGCGTCTATGAAAAACTGTTTTTT. Its protein product is CASRERDGVYEKLFF. The chain couples TRBV2 to TRBJ1-4; D is perhaps TRBD1 (5 bases). CDR1 and CDR2 from the germline V gene are SNHLY and FYNNEI. This CDR3 spans 15 amino acids. V lost 6 bases to trimming and J lost 6 bases, with 17 bases between them.

The chain employs TRBV11-2 and TRBJ2-1; D is ambiguous. This CDR3 spans 12 amino acids. With 4 bases removed from V and 9 bases from J, the gap between germline ends came to 10 bases. Per germline, CDR1 SGHAT and CDR2 FQNNGV. The CDR3 sequence: CASSSPWGEQFF. The CDR3 DNA follows: TGTGCCAGCAGCTCTCCGTGGGGTGAGCAGTTCTTC.

In the case of this clone: Other nucleotide sequences in the sample specify the same CDR3. The chain recombines TRBV12-3 or TRBV12-4 with TRBJ1-1; 7 positions match TRBD1. The CDR3 spans 13 residues. The V and J ends lost 6 bases and 3 bases, in that order; junction bases with no gene match: 4. For the CDR3, the DNA is TGTGCCAGCAGCTTTACAGGGGACACTGAAGCTTTCTTT. This codes for CASSFTGDTEAFF.

This clone has just a few counts. The V call is TRBV4-1, the J call TRBJ1-5, with 9 bases fitting TRBD1. V trimming: 4 bases; J trimming: 1 base; junction bases outside the gene matches: 2. The CDR3 runs to 15 residues. CDR1 and CDR2 (germline): MGHRA, YSYEKL. CDR3 DNA sequence: TGCGCCAGCAGCCCGGACAGGGGAAGCAATCAGCCCCAGCATTTT. This codes for CASSPDRGSNQPQHF.

The genes are TRBV2 and TRBJ1-5; possible D gene TRBD1, 5 bases. This CDR3 comprises 17 residues. Trimming removed 0 bases at V and 0 bases at J, with 12 bases between. Per germline, CDR1 SNHLY and CDR2 FYNNEI. The CDR3 DNA is TGTGCCAGCAGTGAAGCGGAAAGGGACGATAGCAATCAGCCCCAGCATTTT. Its translation is CASSEAERDDSNQPQHF. Full variable domain (rest looked up from reference TRBV2 and TRBJ1-5): EPEVTQTPSHQVTQMGQEVILRCVPISNHLYFYWYRQILGQKVEFLVSFYNNEISEKSEIFDDQFSVERPDGSNFTLKIRSTKLEDSAMYFCASSEAERDDSNQPQHFGDGTRLSIL.

The rearrangement links TRBV2 to TRBJ1-2, with TRBD1 identical over 8 bases. The V gene's germline CDR1 is SNHLY and CDR2 FYNNEI. The CDR3 loop spans 13 amino acids. The V gene end was trimmed by 8 bases and the J gene end by 7 bases; junction bases not matched to a gene: 9. CDR3 sequence: CASSTGQGTGYTF. The DNA of the CDR3 is TGTGCCAGCTCCACCGGACAGGGTACTGGCTACACCTTC.

This chain connects TRBV29-1 to TRBJ1-2; TRBD1 agrees at 8 bases. V trimming: 3 bases; J trimming: 8 bases; junction bases outside the gene matches: 5. The CDR3 covers 12 residues. Germline lookup yields CDR1 SQVTM and CDR2 ANQGSEA. The CDR3 nucleotides are TGCAGCGTTGAGCCGACAGGGGAAGGCTACACCTTC. Translating it yields CSVEPTGEGYTF.

Remarks on this clone: At one end the junction does not follow the germline gene, possibly because of a read error. The V call is TRBV12-3 or TRBV12-4, the J call TRBJ2-7, with D maybe TRBD1 (6 bases). This CDR3 region has 12 residues. CDR3 residues: CASSATSGERRF. As DNA, the CDR3 is TGTGCCAGCAGTGCGACGTCAGGGGAACGGCGTTTC.

Here the CDR3 reads CASSLGWTKNIQYF. CDR3 sequence (DNA): TGTGCCAGCAGCCTAGGGTGGACCAAAAACATTCAGTACTTC. The chain recombines TRBV14 with TRBJ2-4; D is uncertain. This CDR3 has 14 amino acids. The V end lost 4 bases, the J end lost 2 bases, and 9 bases lay between the germline ends. CDR1 SGHDN and CDR2 FVKESK come from the germline V gene.

The V gene is TRBV4-3, the J gene TRBJ1-1; D not resolved. CDR1 and CDR2 from the germline V gene are LGHNA and YSLEER. The CDR3 spans 16 residues. V lost 3 bases and J 1 base, leaving 15 bases between the germline ends. The CDR3 nucleotides are TGCGCCAGCAGCCAGGGGATCCCTCTGAGGAACACTGAAGCTTTCTTT. Amino acids: CASSQGIPLRNTEAFF.

The rearrangement links TRBV6-5 to TRBJ2-5; tentatively, D is TRBD2 (7 bases). This CDR3 has 16 residues. V lost 0 bases and J lost 0, with 11 bases in between. The germline CDR1 and CDR2 sequences are MNHEY and SVGAGI. The CDR3 sequence: CASSYSKGGDQETQYF. CDR3 DNA sequence: TGTGCCAGCAGTTACTCGAAAGGGGGGGACCAAGAGACCCAGTACTTC.

The table lists this clone with a count of one. V and J are TRBV5-6 and TRBJ2-4, with 7 bases matching TRBD2. CDR3 size: 14 residues. CDR1 and CDR2 from the germline V gene are SGHDT and YYEEEE. V lost 6 bases and J lost 4; bases outside the gene matches: 7. CDR3: CASTITGLKNIQYF. CDR3 DNA sequence: TGTGCCAGCACCATAACGGGACTAAAAAACATTCAGTACTTC. The whole variable domain, remainder taken from reference TRBV5-6 and TRBJ2-4, is DAGVTQSPTHLIKTRGQQVTLRCSPKSGHDTVSWYQQALGQGPQFIFQYYEEEERQRGNFPDRFSGHQFPNYSSELNVNALLLGDSALYLCASTITGLKNIQYFGAGTRLSVL.

This chain connects TRBV19 to TRBJ2-6, with D possibly being TRBD1 (6 bases). The germline gives CDR1 LNHDA, CDR2 SQIVND (reference sequence). This CDR3 spans 16 amino acids. Trimming shortened V by 9 bases and J by 0 bases, and 15 bases separated the two germline ends. This CDR3 reads CASRILGASGANVLTF. The CDR3 nucleotides are TGTGCCAGCCGTATCTTGGGGGCCTCTGGGGCCAACGTCCTGACTTTC.

The chain links TRBV9 to TRBJ2-1; 11 bases fit TRBD2. There are 17 residues in the CDR3. The germline V gene encodes CDR1 SGDLS and CDR2 YYNGEE. J gave up 5 bases and V 3 bases, and 10 bases lay outside the gene matches. CDR3: CASSASPTSGDNNEQFF. The CDR3 DNA reads TGTGCCAGCAGCGCCAGTCCGACTAGCGGGGATAACAATGAGCAGTTCTTC.

The chain has TRBV6-6 and TRBJ1-2, with TRBD1 identical over 10 bases. With V trimmed by 3 bases and J by 7 bases, 5 bases remained unmatched. Per germline, CDR1 MNHNY and CDR2 SVGAGI (reference sequence). The CDR3 loop spans 14 amino acids. Here the CDR3 DNA reads TGTGCCAGCAGTTATGACAGGGGGCGGGGTGGCTACACCTTC. Protein sequence: CASSYDRGRGGYTF.

This chain joins TRBV9 and TRBJ1-1; D may be TRBD1 (5 bases). V was clipped by 2 bases and J by 7 bases, with 18 bases between them. The CDR3 has 15 amino acids. CDR1 SGDLS and CDR2 YYNGEE come from the germline V gene. The CDR3 nucleotides read TGTGCCAGCAGCGTCACGGGGGTTGGATATGGTGAAGCTTTCTTT. Its protein is CASSVTGVGYGEAFF.

The chain employs TRBV6-2 or TRBV6-3 and TRBJ1-1; 8 nucleotides align to TRBD1. This CDR3 has 11 amino acids. The ends lost 6 bases at V and 8 bases at J; junction bases unmatched: 2. CDR1 and CDR2 (germline): MNHEY, SVGEGT. In DNA, the CDR3 is TGTGCCAGCAGCCAGGGGGCCGAAGCTTTCTTT. As protein: CASSQGAEAFF.

The chain is built from TRBV20-1 and TRBJ2-1; D is tentatively TRBD1 or TRBD2 (5 bases each). The CDR3 runs to 11 residues. Germline CDR1 is DFQATT and CDR2 is SNEGSKA (reference sequence). V gave up 1 base and J gave up 11 bases, with 9 bases separating them. The CDR3 sequence: CSARGDGQQFF. The DNA for the CDR3 is TGCAGTGCTAGAGGGGACGGGCAGCAGTTCTTC.

The chain couples TRBV5-1 to TRBJ1-1, with TRBD1 matching over 10 bases. The CDR3 is made up of 14 amino acids. CDR1 and CDR2 (germline): SGHRS, YFSETQ. V gave up 4 bases and J gave up 2 bases; unmatched junction bases: 2. The CDR3: CASSRDRGNTEAFF. CDR3 nucleotides: TGCGCCAGCAGCCGGGACAGGGGAAACACTGAAGCTTTCTTT.

This rearrangement joins TRBV19 to TRBJ2-7, with no clear D. Trimming stripped 3 bases from V and 5 bases from J, with 17 bases between. CDR1 and CDR2 (germline): LNHDA, SQIVND (reference sequence). The length of the CDR3 is 15 residues. The CDR3 sequence is CASSIGGSRRDEQYF. The CDR3 coding sequence is TGTGCCAGTAGTATCGGTGGCTCTCGTAGAGACGAGCAGTACTTC.

This chain connects TRBV20-1 to TRBJ1-2, with a weak D call TRBD1 (6 bases). This CDR3 comprises 13 residues. The germline V gene has CDR1 DFQATT and CDR2 SNEGSKA (reference sequence). V gave up 3 bases and J gave up 4 bases, with 12 bases separating them. DNA of the CDR3: TGCAGTGCTAGTGCAGGGGAGGGCTATGGCTACACCTTC. The encoded protein is CSASAGEGYGYTF.

This chain links TRBV5-1 with TRBJ2-5; 7 bases map to TRBD2. Germline V CDR1 and CDR2: SGHRS, YFSETQ. V shed 2 bases and J 0 bases; nucleotides not matched to a gene: 7. This CDR3 is 16 amino acids long. The CDR3 DNA is TGCGCCAGCAGCTTTCTCGGGACTACCAACCAAGAGACCCAGTACTTC. As protein: CASSFLGTTNQETQYF.

J is TRBJ1-5 and V is TRBV11-1; D remains ambiguous. CDR1 SGHAT and CDR2 FQDESV come from the germline V gene (reference sequence). Trimming removed 2 bases from V and 6 bases from J, with 5 bases in between. The CDR3 covers 12 residues. The CDR3 reads CASSLLSQPQHF. The CDR3 DNA follows: TGTGCCAGCAGCTTATTGAGTCAGCCCCAGCATTTT.

The V gene is TRBV27, the J gene TRBJ1-2; D possibly corresponds to TRBD1 (5 bases). The CDR3 loop spans 15 amino acids. Trimming removed 5 bases from V and 4 bases from J, with 17 bases in between. The germline gives CDR1 MNHEY, CDR2 SMNVEV (reference sequence). DNA of the CDR3: TGTGCCAGCAGTATCGATGCCGGGACGGTCTATGGCTACACCTTC. It translates to CASSIDAGTVYGYTF.

V and J are TRBV3-1 (or the pseudogene TRBV3-2) and TRBJ2-7; D possibly matches TRBD1 or TRBD2 (5 bases each). The germline V and J ends were trimmed by 3 bases and 3 bases, with 15 bases remaining between them. The CDR3 length is 15 residues. CDR1 and CDR2 from the germline V gene are LGHDT and YNNKEL (reference sequence). For the CDR3, the DNA is TGTGCCAGCAGCCAGGGGGTCTGGGCAGACTACGAGCAGTACTTC. Its translation: CASSQGVWADYEQYF.

The chain links TRBV11-3 to TRBJ2-7, with 9 bases fitting TRBD1. CDR1 is SGHNT and CDR2 is YENEEA in the germline V gene. Trimming took 8 bases from V and 1 from J; bases not matched to a gene: 9. The CDR3 length is 15 residues. The CDR3 spells CASAMDRGGSYEQYF. The CDR3 coding sequence is TGTGCCAGCGCCATGGACAGGGGAGGGTCCTACGAGCAGTACTTC.